The 32 T cell receptor beta chains given below trace back to one sample, sequenced in a study of blood T cell repertoires in COVID-19 (dated by TCRdb to the early 2020s). Library preparation was by the immunoSEQ multiplex PCR assay. The table comes from immuneACCESS by way of TCRdb, which keeps in-frame sequences with V and J called. Part of the clones is missing from these tables; in studies checked, under half for an unresolved V gene and the rest for unknown reasons. Counted in this sample were about 45,000 clones; about nine tenths of them appeared once. Of the sample, 6.2% is held by the ten largest clones. Material for sequencing was peripheral blood. Receptors originate from a human donor in a cohort sampled during active COVID-19.

The V call is TRBV29-1, the J call TRBJ2-6; a possible D gene is TRBD1 (6 bases). Germline V CDR1 and CDR2: SQVTM, ANQGSEA. This CDR3 is built from 13 residues. Deletions cut 7 bases from V and 2 bases from J, with 9 bases between. CDR3 nucleotide sequence: TGCAGCGCGGGACACGCTGGGGCCAACGTCCTGACTTTC. Amino acids: CSAGHAGANVLTF.

This chain joins TRBV5-1 and TRBJ2-6; weak D call: TRBD2 (5 bases). CDR1 and CDR2 from the germline V gene are SGHRS and YFSETQ. The CDR3 has 15 amino acids. V lost 3 bases and J 0 bases, leaving 7 bases between the germline ends. DNA of the CDR3: TGCGCCAGCAGCTACGAGGGCTCTGGGGCCAACGTCCTGACTTTC. The encoded protein is CASSYEGSGANVLTF.

The chain employs TRBV29-1 and TRBJ1-3; 9 bases map to TRBD1. The CDR3 loop spans 13 amino acids. The V and J ends lost 7 bases and 4 bases, in that order; junction bases with no gene match: 5. Per the germline V gene, CDR1 is SQVTM and CDR2 is ANQGSEA. The CDR3 DNA reads TGCAGCGCCGTAACAGGGGGCGGAAACACCATATATTTT. It specifies CSAVTGGGNTIYF. The variable domain in full, completed from reference TRBV29-1 and TRBJ1-3, reads SAVISQKPSRDICQRGTSLTIQCQVDSQVTMMFWYRQQPGQSLTLIATANQGSEATYESGFVIDKFPISRPNLTFSTLTVSNMSPEDSSIYLCSAVTGGGNTIYFGEGSWLTVV.

V gene TRBV11-2 combines with J gene TRBJ1-2, with 7 bases that match TRBD1. CDR1 is SGHAT, CDR2 FQNNGV, per germline. V shed 5 bases and J 7 bases; nucleotides not matched to a gene: 4. The CDR3 is made up of 12 amino acids. CDR3 DNA: TGTGCCAGCAGCATGACAGGGTTTGGCTACACCTTC. This gives the protein CASSMTGFGYTF.

This clone was picked up a small number of times. V gene TRBV2 combines with J gene TRBJ2-7, with D unresolved. Per the germline V gene, CDR1 is SNHLY and CDR2 is FYNNEI. CDR3 length equals 14 residues. The ends were cut back, 6 bases at V and 4 bases at J, with 16 bases in the middle. The CDR3 reads CASSPPRGLYEQYF. In DNA form, the CDR3 reads TGTGCCAGCAGCCCTCCCCGAGGCCTTTACGAGCAGTACTTC.

This chain connects TRBV9 to TRBJ1-1, with 10 positions matching TRBD1. CDR1 and CDR2 from the germline V gene are SGDLS and YYNGEE. The ends lost 4 bases at V and 8 bases at J; junction bases unmatched: 8. The CDR3 consists of 14 residues. CDR3 loop: CASSFGQGEGEAFF. The CDR3 DNA is TGTGCCAGCAGCTTCGGACAGGGGGAAGGGGAAGCTTTCTTT.

This chain connects TRBV5-8 to TRBJ2-7; D gene unclear. The germline CDR1 and CDR2 sequences are SGHTS and YDEGEE. Trimming took off 2 bases at V and 5 bases at J, with 17 bases between the two ends. This CDR3 is built from 15 residues. The CDR3 spells CASSFGYTGSHEQYF. The CDR3 DNA reads as TGTGCCAGCAGCTTCGGGTATACCGGTAGCCACGAGCAGTACTTC. The variable domain in full, completed from reference TRBV5-8 and TRBJ2-7, reads EAGVTQSPTHLIKTRGQQATLRCSPISGHTSVYWYQQALGLGLQFLLWYDEGEERNRGNFPPRFSGRQFPNYSSELNVNALELEDSALYLCASSFGYTGSHEQYFGPGTRLTVT.

The chain is built from TRBV6-1 and TRBJ1-1, with D unresolved. V lost 3 bases to trimming and J lost 4 bases, with 9 bases between them. The CDR3 totals 13 residues. Germline V gene sequence: CDR1 MNHNS, CDR2 SASEGT. CDR3 protein: CASSEMRVTEAFF. As DNA, the CDR3 is TGTGCCAGCAGTGAGATGCGGGTCACTGAAGCTTTCTTT.

The chain combines TRBV27 with TRBJ1-4, with a weak D call TRBD1 (5 bases). Looked up from germline, CDR1 is MNHEY and CDR2 is SMNVEV (reference sequence). Trimming left V 5 bases short and J 7 bases short, with 14 bases between. This CDR3 comprises 14 residues. CDR3 region: CASSGALKGEKLFF. The CDR3 coding sequence is TGTGCCAGCAGTGGGGCCCTTAAGGGTGAAAAACTGTTTTTT.

The chain carries TRBV2 and TRBJ2-1, with 9 bases fitting TRBD2. V lost 2 bases to trimming and J lost 5 bases; unmatched junction nucleotides: 10. This CDR3 contains 17 residues. CDR1 and CDR2 from the germline V gene are SNHLY and FYNNEI. The CDR3 protein is CASSETQREVRHNEQFF. Written as DNA, the CDR3 is TGTGCCAGCAGTGAAACCCAGCGGGAGGTCCGCCACAATGAGCAGTTCTTC.

This clone was observed once. The chain has TRBV4-1 and TRBJ1-2; D remains ambiguous. Looked up from germline, CDR1 is MGHRA and CDR2 is YSYEKL. V was pared by 0 bases and J by 5 bases, with 13 bases between. The CDR3 contains 15 residues. CDR3 protein: CASSQDSTGSYGYTF. In DNA, the CDR3 is TGCGCCAGCAGCCAAGATTCGACCGGGTCATATGGCTACACCTTC.

This sequence joins TRBV7-9 and TRBJ2-3, with a weak D call TRBD2 (5 bases). This CDR3 is 16 amino acids long. From germline, CDR1 is SEHNR and CDR2 FQNEAQ (reference sequence). Trimming took off 1 base at V and 0 bases at J, with 11 bases between the two ends. The CDR3 spells CASSLVSGVSTDTQYF. The CDR3 bases are TGTGCCAGCAGCTTAGTCAGCGGCGTTAGCACAGATACGCAGTATTTT.

A single count supports this clone. The chain recombines TRBV3-1 (or the pseudogene TRBV3-2) with TRBJ1-2, with no clear D. The CDR3 is 14 residues long. V was cut by 4 bases and J by 0 bases, with 9 bases left in between. Germline V gene lookup returns CDR1 LGHDT and CDR2 YNNKEL (reference sequence). Here the CDR3 DNA reads TGTGCCAGCAGCCGAAATGGAGCTAACTATGGCTACACCTTC. Translating it yields CASSRNGANYGYTF.

The CDR3 reads CSAEDSGDNSYEQYF. CDR3 bases: TGCAGCGCCGAAGATTCGGGGGATAACTCCTACGAGCAGTACTTC. The chain is built from TRBV29-1 and TRBJ2-7, with D maybe TRBD2 (6 bases). Germline CDR1 and CDR2: SQVTM and ANQGSEA. The CDR3 runs 15 residues. The V end was cut by 7 bases, the J end by 0 bases, with 19 bases between.

The chain uses TRBV7-9 and TRBJ2-1; 8 bases fit TRBD1. The CDR3 totals 14 residues. Trimming at V came to 5 bases and at J to 6 bases, leaving 6 bases not matched to a gene. Germline loops: CDR1 SEHNR, CDR2 FQNEAQ (reference sequence). This CDR3 is CASSLRTGTNEQFF. The CDR3 region has the DNA TGTGCCAGCAGCCTGAGGACAGGGACCAATGAGCAGTTCTTC. Looking up the rest from reference TRBV7-9 and TRBJ2-1 gives the full variable domain: DTGVSQNPRHKITKRGQNVTFRCDPISEHNRLYWYRQTLGQGPEFLTYFQNEAQLEKSRLLSDRFSAERPKGSFSTLEIQRTEQGDSAMYLCASSLRTGTNEQFFGPGTRLTVL.

The chain has TRBV7-9 and TRBJ2-3, with TRBD2 matching over 8 bases. After removal of 5 bases from V and 4 bases from J, the junction contained 8 bases not matched to a gene. This CDR3 is built from 15 residues. CDR1 SEHNR and CDR2 FQNEAQ come from the germline V gene (reference sequence). The CDR3 nucleotides read TGTGCCAGCAGCCTAAGACTAGCGAGGGCAGATACGCAGTATTTT. It codes for CASSLRLARADTQYF.

V gene TRBV5-1 combines with J gene TRBJ2-2, with D possibly being TRBD2 (5 bases). V was cut by 4 bases and J by 8 bases, with 18 bases left in between. Per germline, CDR1 SGHRS and CDR2 YFSETQ. This CDR3 is built from 15 residues. The CDR3 here is CASSIAMAGVGELFF. The CDR3 DNA follows: TGCGCCAGCAGCATTGCGATGGCGGGCGTGGGGGAGCTGTTTTTT. Full variable domain (missing parts from reference TRBV5-1 and TRBJ2-2): KAGVTQTPRYLIKTRGQQVTLSCSPISGHRSVSWYQQTPGQGLQFLFEYFSETQRNKGNFPGRFSGRQFSNSRSEMNVSTLELGDSALYLCASSIAMAGVGELFFGEGSRLTVL.

This chain joins TRBV30 and TRBJ2-1; 11 bases match TRBD2. The ends lost 5 bases at V and 7 bases at J; junction bases unmatched: 10. The CDR3 runs to 15 residues. Germline V gene lookup returns CDR1 GTSNPN and CDR2 SVGIG (reference sequence). The CDR3: CAWSGGLAGGNEQFF. CDR3 DNA sequence: TGTGCCTGGTCCGGAGGGCTAGCGGGAGGTAATGAGCAGTTCTTC.

This chain joins TRBV18 and TRBJ1-1; maybe TRBD1 (6 bases). The CDR3 has 15 residues. Germline loops: CDR1 KGHSH, CDR2 LQKENI. Trimming took 1 base from V and 3 from J, leaving 12 bases between them. CDR3 protein: CASSPLAGEYTEAFF. In DNA form, the CDR3 reads TGTGCCAGCTCACCACTGGCAGGGGAGTACACTGAAGCTTTCTTT.

This rearrangement joins TRBV6-5 to TRBJ1-1; D not resolved. From germline, CDR1 is MNHEY and CDR2 SVGAGI. V was clipped by 5 bases and J by 3 bases, with 10 bases between them. The CDR3 is 13 amino acids. The CDR3 coding sequence is TGTGCCAGCAGTAGGACTAAGGACACTGAAGCTTTCTTT. Protein sequence: CASSRTKDTEAFF.

V is TRBV10-3 and J is TRBJ1-1; D is undetermined. Trimming shortened V by 2 bases and J by 1 base, and 5 bases separated the two germline ends. Germline CDR1 ENHRY, CDR2 SYGVKD. The CDR3 contains 13 residues. The CDR3 region has the DNA TGTGCCATCAGTGAGGGCGGGAACACTGAAGCTTTCTTT. Its translation is CAISEGGNTEAFF.

This clone was counted a single time. The chain uses TRBV5-1 and TRBJ2-7, with 8 bases matching TRBD1. V shed 4 bases, J shed 6 bases, and the junction held 9 bases outside the gene matches. The CDR3 sequence is 14 residues long. The germline V gene has CDR1 SGHRS and CDR2 YFSETQ. This chain's CDR3 is CASSLGQGLGEQYF. DNA of the CDR3: TGCGCCAGCAGCCTTGGACAGGGACTGGGCGAGCAGTACTTC.

The CDR3 region has the DNA TGTGCCAGCAGTGGGACTAGCGGGGGGGCCAATGAGCAGTTCTTC. It specifies CASSGTSGGANEQFF. The V and J genes are TRBV6-4 and TRBJ2-1; TRBD2 agrees at 15 bases. CDR1 and CDR2 from the germline V gene are MRHNA and SNTAGT. The CDR3 runs 15 residues. V was pared by 4 bases and J by 6 bases, with 1 base of the junction left unmatched.

This sequence joins TRBV4-1 and TRBJ1-5, with D possibly matching TRBD1 (6 bases). Trimming shortened V by 4 bases and J by 2 bases, and 15 bases separated the two germline ends. CDR1 is MGHRA, CDR2 YSYEKL, per germline. This CDR3 is built from 16 residues. In DNA form, the CDR3 reads TGCGCCAGCAGCCTCAACAGGGATACGGGCAATCAGCCCCAGCATTTT. Translated: CASSLNRDTGNQPQHF.

CDR3 sequence reads: CASSVTSGGARDTQYF. CDR3 bases: TGCGCCAGCAGTGTAACTAGCGGGGGGGCCAGGGATACGCAGTATTTT. V is TRBV10-2 and J is TRBJ2-3, with TRBD2 matching 13 bases. J lost 6 bases, V lost 4 bases, and 7 bases had no gene match. This CDR3 is 16 amino acids long. CDR1 is WSHSY, CDR2 SAAADI, per germline.

This chain joins TRBV19 and TRBJ1-5, with TRBD1 matching 7 bases. The CDR3 is 15 amino acids. After removal of 5 bases from V and 2 bases from J, the junction contained 6 bases not matched to a gene. CDR1 LNHDA and CDR2 SQIVND come from the germline V gene (reference sequence). The CDR3 loop is CASSGGQTGNQPQHF. The CDR3 bases are TGTGCCAGTAGTGGGGGACAGACCGGCAATCAGCCCCAGCATTTT.

The chain combines TRBV7-9 with TRBJ1-1; possibly TRBD1 for D (6 bases). The CDR3 extends over 15 amino acids. Germline V gene sequence: CDR1 SEHNR, CDR2 FQNEAQ (reference sequence). Trimming left V 4 bases short and J 5 bases short, with 17 bases between. As DNA, the CDR3 is TGTGCCAGCAGCTCGGGGGGCGCCTGGGATACTGAAGCTTTCTTT. This encodes CASSSGGAWDTEAFF.

The chain is built from TRBV6-2 or TRBV6-3 and TRBJ2-5; 10 bases align to TRBD2. The J segment lost 0 bases and the V segment lost 4 bases, leaving 5 bases of the junction unmatched. The CDR3 totals 16 residues. Germline V gene sequence: CDR1 MNHEY, CDR2 SVGEGT. The CDR3 reads CASSSQLAGYQETQYF. The DNA for the CDR3 is TGTGCCAGCAGTTCCCAACTAGCGGGGTACCAAGAGACCCAGTACTTC.

The chain has TRBV4-3 and TRBJ2-3, with TRBD2 matching 10 bases. The V gene end was trimmed by 5 bases and the J gene end by 1 base; junction bases not matched to a gene: 6. Germline V gene data show CDR1 as LGHNA and CDR2 as YSLEER. The CDR3 loop spans 16 amino acids. CDR3 sequence: CASSMQLAGRTDTQYF. CDR3 sequence (DNA): TGCGCCAGCAGCATGCAACTAGCGGGGCGCACAGATACGCAGTATTTT.

This chain connects TRBV27 to TRBJ1-1; 7 nucleotides align to TRBD1. With 2 bases clipped from V and 3 bases from J, the junction kept 9 bases outside the gene matches. From germline, CDR1 is MNHEY and CDR2 SMNVEV (reference sequence). There are 16 residues in the CDR3. For the CDR3, the DNA is TGTGCCAGCAGTTTACGCCACAGGGGACGGGACACTGAAGCTTTCTTT. Its protein is CASSLRHRGRDTEAFF.

The chain combines TRBV5-1 with TRBJ2-5; 11 bases fit TRBD2. The CDR3 runs to 15 residues. The V gene's germline CDR1 is SGHRS and CDR2 YFSETQ. V lost 3 bases to trimming and J lost 2 bases; unmatched junction nucleotides: 3. For the CDR3, the DNA is TGCGCCAGCAGCTGGGGGACTAGCGGACAAGAGACCCAGTACTTC. It encodes CASSWGTSGQETQYF.

The V gene is TRBV7-8, the J gene TRBJ1-4; tentative D call: TRBD1 (5 bases). Trimming pared 4 bases from V and 10 bases from J, leaving 16 bases between. The germline V gene has CDR1 SGHVS and CDR2 FQNEAQ. The CDR3 has 14 amino acids. The CDR3 loop is CASSWDSLFGKLFF. Written as DNA, the CDR3 is TGTGCCAGCAGCTGGGACTCCCTGTTTGGAAAACTGTTTTTT. Full variable domain (remainder filled in from reference TRBV7-8 and TRBJ1-4): GAGVSQSPRYKVAKRGQDVALRCDPISGHVSLFWYQQALGQGPEFLTYFQNEAQLDKSGLPSDRFFAERPEGSVSTLKIQRTQQEDSAVYLCASSWDSLFGKLFFGSGTQLSVL.